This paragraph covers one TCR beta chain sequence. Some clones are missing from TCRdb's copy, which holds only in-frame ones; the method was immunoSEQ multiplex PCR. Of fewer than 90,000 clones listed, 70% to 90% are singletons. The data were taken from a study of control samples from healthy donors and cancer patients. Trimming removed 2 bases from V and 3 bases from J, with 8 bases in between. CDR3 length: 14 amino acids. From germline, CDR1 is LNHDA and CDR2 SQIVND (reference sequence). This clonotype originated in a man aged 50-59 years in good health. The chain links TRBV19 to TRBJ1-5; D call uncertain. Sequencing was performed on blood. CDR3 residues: CASSININNQPQHF. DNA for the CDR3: TGTGCCAGTAGTATAAACATTAACAATCAGCCCCAGCATTTT.